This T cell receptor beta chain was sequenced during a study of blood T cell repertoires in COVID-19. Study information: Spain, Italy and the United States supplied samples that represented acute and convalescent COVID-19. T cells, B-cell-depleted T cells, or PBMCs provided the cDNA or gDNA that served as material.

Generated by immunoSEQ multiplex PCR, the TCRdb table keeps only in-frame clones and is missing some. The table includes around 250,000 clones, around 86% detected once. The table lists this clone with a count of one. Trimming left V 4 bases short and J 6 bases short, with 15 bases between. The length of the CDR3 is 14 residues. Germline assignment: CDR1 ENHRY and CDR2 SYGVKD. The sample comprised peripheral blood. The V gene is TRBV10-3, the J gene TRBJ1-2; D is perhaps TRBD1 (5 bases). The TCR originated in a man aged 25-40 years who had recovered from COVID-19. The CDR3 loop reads CAISGMQGRDGYTF. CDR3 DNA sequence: TGTGCCATCAGTGGAATGCAGGGTCGAGATGGCTACACCTTC.